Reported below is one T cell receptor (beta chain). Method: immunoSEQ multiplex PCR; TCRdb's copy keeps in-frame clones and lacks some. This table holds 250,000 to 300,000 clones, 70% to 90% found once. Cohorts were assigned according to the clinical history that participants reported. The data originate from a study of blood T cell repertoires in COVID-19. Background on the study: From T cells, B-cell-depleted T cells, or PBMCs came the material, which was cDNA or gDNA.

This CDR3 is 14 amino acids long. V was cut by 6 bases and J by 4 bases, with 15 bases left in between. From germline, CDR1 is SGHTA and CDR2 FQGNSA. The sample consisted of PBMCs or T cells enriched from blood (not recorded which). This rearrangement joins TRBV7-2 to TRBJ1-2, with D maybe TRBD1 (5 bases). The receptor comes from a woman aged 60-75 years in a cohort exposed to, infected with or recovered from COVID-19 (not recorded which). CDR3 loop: CASRPGRQTYGYTF. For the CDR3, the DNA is TGTGCCAGCAGGCCTGGTAGACAGACCTATGGCTACACCTTC.